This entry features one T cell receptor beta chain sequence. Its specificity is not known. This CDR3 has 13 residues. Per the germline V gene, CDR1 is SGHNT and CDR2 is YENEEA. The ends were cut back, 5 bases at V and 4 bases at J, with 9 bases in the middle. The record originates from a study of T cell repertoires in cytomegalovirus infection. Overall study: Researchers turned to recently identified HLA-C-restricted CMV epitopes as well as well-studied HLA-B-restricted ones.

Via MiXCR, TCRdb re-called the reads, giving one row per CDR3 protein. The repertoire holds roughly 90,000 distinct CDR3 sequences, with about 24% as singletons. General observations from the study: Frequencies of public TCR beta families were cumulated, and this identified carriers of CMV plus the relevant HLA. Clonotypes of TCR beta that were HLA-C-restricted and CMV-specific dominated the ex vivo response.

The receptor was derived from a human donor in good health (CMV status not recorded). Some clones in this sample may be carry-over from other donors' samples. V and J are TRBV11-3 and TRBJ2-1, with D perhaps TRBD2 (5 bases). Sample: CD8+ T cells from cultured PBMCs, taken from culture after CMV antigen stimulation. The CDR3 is CASSTPGYNEQFF. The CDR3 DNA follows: TGTGCCAGCAGCACCCCGGGGTACAATGAGCAGTTCTTC. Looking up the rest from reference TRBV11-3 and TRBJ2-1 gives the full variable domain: EAGVVQSPRYKIIEKKQPVAFWCNPISGHNTLYWYLQNLGQGPELLIRYENEEAVDDSQLPKDRFSAERLKGVDSTLKIQPAELGDSAVYLCASSTPGYNEQFFGPGTRLTVL.